This TCR beta chain was found in a study of T cell changes during pregnancy in multiple sclerosis. TCRdb's copy holds only in-frame clones and misses some; the assay was immunoSEQ multiplex PCR. The table shows more than 95,000 clones, with around 94% occurring only once. Sample: peripheral blood, taken after pregnancy. This receptor was obtained from a female donor with multiple sclerosis, enrolled in a pregnancy study.

The CDR3 DNA reads as TGTGCCAGCAGCGTAGGGACAGGGATTACCTATGGCTACACCTTC. Protein product: CASSVGTGITYGYTF. J is TRBJ1-2 and V is TRBV9, with 8 bases matching TRBD1. Germline V gives CDR1 SGDLS, CDR2 YYNGEE. Trimming removed 0 bases from V and 4 bases from J; junction bases left unmatched: 5. The CDR3 length is 15 residues.